The 27 T cell receptor beta chains below all came from one sample that was sequenced in a study of patients and donors after allogeneic stem cell transplantation. TCRdb called the RT-PCR reads again in MiXCR, with one record for every CDR3 protein. The table records about 960,000 distinct CDR3 sequences, 18% of them present only once. The sample was blood, either unsorted or a sorted T cell fraction (not recorded which). The receptor set was obtained from a human donor who was either an allogeneic HSCT recipient or a stem cell or donor lymphocyte infusion donor (not recorded which). It is not recorded whose cells these are; they may come from a transplant donor.

The rearrangement joins TRBV24-1 to TRBJ1-5; no clear D gene. CDR1 is KGHDR and CDR2 is SFDVKD in the germline V gene. This CDR3 spans 12 amino acids. Trimming took off 6 bases at V and 6 bases at J, with 8 bases between the two ends. DNA for the CDR3: TGTGCCACCAGTTTCCCTGGTCAGCCCCAGCATTTT. Amino acids: CATSFPGQPQHF.

The rearrangement links TRBV6-2 or TRBV6-3 to TRBJ2-7; D unclear. V lost 0 bases and J 6 bases, leaving 3 bases between the germline ends. CDR3 size: 11 residues. The germline gives CDR1 MNHEY, CDR2 SVGEGT. The CDR3 protein is CASSYSLEQYF. CDR3 coding DNA: TGTGCCAGCAGTTACTCCCTCGAGCAGTACTTC.

This clonotype has just a few counts. The V call is TRBV28, the J call TRBJ2-6, with D hard to call. Germline V CDR1 and CDR2: MDHEN, SYDVKM. The length of the CDR3 is 17 residues. The germline V and J ends were trimmed by 5 bases and 2 bases, with 16 bases remaining between them. The CDR3, as DNA: TGTGCCAGCAGTGTCAGCGTCCTTTCGGCTGGGGCCAACGTCCTGACTTTC. It is translated as CASSVSVLSAGANVLTF.

The chain has TRBV5-1 and TRBJ1-2; D ambiguous. Looked up from germline, CDR1 is SGHRS and CDR2 is YFSETQ. The CDR3 loop spans 14 amino acids. The germline V and J ends were trimmed by 4 bases and 4 bases, with 14 bases remaining between them. CDR3 amino acids: CASSRLRQSYGYTF. The CDR3 DNA is TGCGCCAGCAGCCGACTCCGGCAGAGCTATGGCTACACCTTC. The full variable domain, with the rest looked up from reference TRBV5-1 and TRBJ1-2, is KAGVTQTPRYLIKTRGQQVTLSCSPISGHRSVSWYQQTPGQGLQFLFEYFSETQRNKGNFPGRFSGRQFSNSRSEMNVSTLELGDSALYLCASSRLRQSYGYTFGSGTRLTVV.

V gene TRBV7-2 combines with J gene TRBJ2-2, with D perhaps matching TRBD2 (5 bases). CDR1 and CDR2 from the germline V gene are SGHTA and FQGNSA. V shed 1 base and J shed 5 bases, with 11 bases lying between them. The CDR3 loop spans 15 amino acids. The CDR3 loop reads CASSLVRATTGELFF. In DNA form, the CDR3 reads TGTGCCAGCAGCTTAGTGCGGGCGACGACCGGGGAGCTGTTTTTT. Drawing the rest from reference TRBV7-2 and TRBJ2-2, the complete variable domain is GAGVSQSPSNKVTEKGKDVELRCDPISGHTALYWYRQSLGQGLEFLIYFQGNSAPDKSGLPSDRFSAERTGGSVSTLTIQRTQQEDSAVYLCASSLVRATTGELFFGEGSRLTVL.

This chain connects TRBV20-1 to TRBJ1-2, with D possibly being TRBD1 (5 bases). CDR1 and CDR2 from the germline V gene are DFQATT and SNEGSKA (reference sequence). V lost 5 bases and J 4 bases, leaving 20 bases between the germline ends. CDR3 length: 15 residues. The DNA for the CDR3 is TGCAGTGCTCCGACGCCGGGACGGAGAACCTATGGCTACACCTTC. It codes for CSAPTPGRRTYGYTF.

A few counts support this clonotype. J is TRBJ2-5 and V is TRBV12-3 or TRBV12-4; 7 positions agree with TRBD2. The CDR3 consists of 15 residues. V shed 7 bases and J 2 bases; nucleotides not matched to a gene: 10. CDR3 coding DNA: TGTGCCAGCACCCAAGCGGGACCGGGACAAGAGACCCAGTACTTC. Protein product: CASTQAGPGQETQYF.

The chain joins TRBV24-1 to TRBJ2-3; no definite D call. Germline CDR1 KGHDR, CDR2 SFDVKD. The CDR3 runs 14 residues. V lost 5 bases and J 0 bases, leaving 8 bases between the germline ends. The CDR3 region is CATSGLHSTDTQYF. The CDR3 DNA follows: TGTGCCACCAGTGGCCTGCACAGCACAGATACGCAGTATTTT.

This clonotype was detected a few times. V and J are TRBV20-1 and TRBJ1-5, with D hard to call. Germline lookup yields CDR1 DFQATT and CDR2 SNEGSKA (reference sequence). This CDR3 region has 12 residues. With 5 bases removed from V and 5 bases from J, the gap between germline ends came to 10 bases. The CDR3 sequence: CSAQGSYQPQHF. DNA of the CDR3: TGCAGTGCTCAAGGGTCATATCAGCCCCAGCATTTT.

The V and J genes are TRBV27 and TRBJ2-2; TRBD2 matches 7 bases. In germline, CDR1 is MNHEY, CDR2 SMNVEV (reference sequence). The CDR3 runs to 13 residues. V lost 3 bases and J lost 8; bases outside the gene matches: 3. CDR3 sequence reads: CASSFAGEGELFF. The CDR3 coding sequence is TGTGCCAGCAGTTTCGCGGGAGAGGGGGAGCTGTTTTTT.

This clonotype showed up just a few times. The chain uses TRBV6-1 and TRBJ2-1; the D is unclear. The CDR3 contains 14 residues. V was trimmed by 8 bases and J by 0 bases, leaving 11 bases between them. The germline V gene encodes CDR1 MNHNS and CDR2 SASEGT. This CDR3 reads CASGPASSYNEQFF. In DNA, the CDR3 is TGTGCCAGCGGCCCGGCCAGCTCCTACAATGAGCAGTTCTTC.

The chain carries TRBV9 and TRBJ1-4, with a weak D call TRBD1 (5 bases). Trimming removed 0 bases from V and 7 bases from J, with 10 bases in between. Germline V lookup: CDR1 SGDLS, CDR2 YYNGEE. This CDR3 is built from 14 residues. The CDR3 loop is CASSVGQGIEKLFF. As DNA, the CDR3 is TGTGCCAGCAGCGTAGGTCAGGGAATTGAAAAACTGTTTTTT.

This clonotype has just a few counts. V is TRBV5-5 and J is TRBJ1-1; D is uncertain. V dropped 0 bases and J dropped 0 bases, with 12 bases sitting between them. The CDR3 is 16 amino acids. The germline V gene has CDR1 SGHKS and CDR2 YYEKEE (reference sequence). Here the CDR3 DNA reads TGTGCCAGCAGCTTGGCCACGTTAATAGTGAACACTGAAGCTTTCTTT. Translating it yields CASSLATLIVNTEAFF.

This clonotype was found a few times. The chain combines TRBV12-3 or TRBV12-4 with TRBJ2-7, with TRBD2 identical over 13 bases. The CDR3 runs to 16 residues. The J segment lost 3 bases and the V segment lost 6 bases, leaving 8 bases of the junction unmatched. The CDR3 DNA reads as TGTGCCAGCAGCCATGAGGGACTAGCGGGGTACTACGAGCAGTACTTC. Its protein is CASSHEGLAGYYEQYF.

This clonotype was detected ten times or more. The V and J genes are TRBV12-3 or TRBV12-4 and TRBJ2-5; D may be TRBD2 (5 bases). Trimming took off 4 bases at V and 4 bases at J, with 7 bases between the two ends. This CDR3 is 12 amino acids long. CDR3 amino acids: CASSYRGETQYF. The CDR3 DNA reads as TGTGCCAGCAGTTATCGGGGAGAGACCCAGTACTTC.

The genes are TRBV12-5 and TRBJ2-2; possible D gene TRBD2, 6 bases. This CDR3 has 15 residues. Germline CDR1 LGHNT, CDR2 FRNRAP. Trimming left V 0 bases short and J 4 bases short, with 9 bases between. The CDR3 loop reads CASGLVLAVTGELFF. CDR3 nucleotides: TGTGCTAGTGGTTTGGTACTAGCCGTCACCGGGGAGCTGTTTTTT.

This clonotype was counted at least ten times. The J gene is TRBJ2-1, the V gene TRBV12-3 or TRBV12-4, with unresolved D. CDR3 length equals 10 residues. Trimming stripped 4 bases from V and 8 bases from J, with 3 bases between. This CDR3 reads CASSSDEQFF. The CDR3 DNA sequence: TGTGCCAGCAGTTCAGATGAGCAGTTCTTC.

V is TRBV19 and J is TRBJ2-7, with D perhaps being TRBD1 or TRBD2 (5 bases each). The CDR3 has 14 residues. V gave up 1 base and J gave up 7 bases, with 14 bases separating them. Per the germline V gene, CDR1 is LNHDA and CDR2 is SQIVND (reference sequence). The CDR3 protein is CASSIVGTSGEQYF. Written as DNA, the CDR3 is TGTGCCAGTAGTATAGTCGGGACCTCAGGTGAGCAGTACTTC.

In this sample, this clonotype turned up a few times. This chain uses TRBV9 with TRBJ2-1; 8 bases agree with TRBD2. Per germline, CDR1 SGDLS and CDR2 YYNGEE. The CDR3 runs 15 residues. V lost 0 bases to trimming and J lost 2 bases; unmatched junction nucleotides: 1. Here the CDR3 reads CASSVDGRAYNEQFF. In DNA form, the CDR3 reads TGTGCCAGCAGCGTAGACGGGAGGGCCTACAATGAGCAGTTCTTC.

The chain combines TRBV4-1 with TRBJ1-5; 7 bases agree with TRBD1. This CDR3 comprises 14 residues. Germline assignment: CDR1 MGHRA and CDR2 YSYEKL. With 2 bases clipped from V and 5 bases from J, the junction kept 3 bases outside the gene matches. CDR3 sequence: CASSQPGGDQPQHF. The CDR3 DNA reads as TGCGCCAGCAGCCAACCAGGGGGGGATCAGCCCCAGCATTTT.

The V and J genes are TRBV15 and TRBJ2-2, with TRBD2 matching over 9 bases. The junction had 8 bases not matched to a gene; V was cut back by 0 bases and J by 6 bases. The CDR3 extends over 17 amino acids. Germline V gives CDR1 LNHNV, CDR2 YYDKDF (reference sequence). In DNA, the CDR3 is TGTGCCACCAGCAGAGATCCCCCTAGCGGGGCCTCCGGGGAGCTGTTTTTT. Translation: CATSRDPPSGASGELFF.

The chain combines TRBV20-1 with TRBJ2-7, with D perhaps assigned TRBD1 or TRBD2 (5 bases each). Germline CDR1 DFQATT, CDR2 SNEGSKA (reference sequence). V was shortened by 4 bases and J by 2 bases, with 12 bases between the two germline ends. The CDR3 covers 13 residues. The CDR3 protein is CSATPGPPYEQYF. In DNA form, the CDR3 reads TGCAGTGCTACTCCGGGACCACCCTACGAGCAGTACTTC.

As DNA, the CDR3 is TGTGCCACCAGTGATTTTGGGACAGTTGGATTACATGGCTACACCTTC. Translated, it gives CATSDFGTVGLHGYTF. V is TRBV24-1 and J is TRBJ1-2, with 7 bases identical to TRBD1. Losses at the gene ends were 1 base for V and 6 bases for J; bases not matched to a gene: 10. CDR3 length: 16 residues. The germline gives CDR1 KGHDR, CDR2 SFDVKD.

This clonotype has more than one count but fewer than ten. V gene TRBV28 combines with J gene TRBJ2-7; the match to TRBD2 covers 7 bases. The CDR3 totals 16 residues. V was pared by 5 bases and J by 0 bases, with 10 bases of the junction left unmatched. CDR1 is MDHEN and CDR2 is SYDVKM in the germline V gene. Written as DNA, the CDR3 is TGTGCCAGCAGTGAATCGGGACTACGAGCCTCCTACGAGCAGTACTTC. Its protein is CASSESGLRASYEQYF.

This clonotype was seen once. V is TRBV7-8 and J is TRBJ2-7; D may be TRBD2 (6 bases). CDR3 length equals 16 residues. V lost 5 bases and J lost 0, with 17 bases in between. In germline, CDR1 is SGHVS, CDR2 FQNEAQ. The CDR3 sequence is CASSPLEGLSSYEQYF. As DNA, the CDR3 is TGTGCCAGCAGCCCCTTGGAGGGCCTAAGCTCCTACGAGCAGTACTTC.

This clonotype turned up a few times. The V call is TRBV12-3 or TRBV12-4, the J call TRBJ2-2; D remains unclear. V was clipped by 6 bases and J by 7 bases, with 9 bases between them. The CDR3 is 12 residues long. For the CDR3, the DNA is TGTGCCAGCAGCCTTGTCATCGGGGAGCTGTTTTTT. It encodes CASSLVIGELFF.

This clonotype was picked up a small number of times. The gene calls are TRBV30 and TRBJ1-1, with D perhaps TRBD1 (5 bases). The V end was cut by 0 bases, the J end by 0 bases, with 11 bases between. The CDR3 is 15 residues long. Germline V gene data show CDR1 as GTSNPN and CDR2 as SVGIG (reference sequence). CDR3 in amino acids: CAWSVGRGVNTEAFF. CDR3 nucleotide sequence: TGTGCCTGGAGTGTCGGGCGGGGGGTGAACACTGAAGCTTTCTTT.